Below, 16 T cell receptor beta chains from the same sample are listed, as sequenced in a study of CD8 T cells in ankylosing spondylitis. One entry per CDR3 protein, called by TCRdb with MiXCR from the 5' RACE reads. This table has some 130,000 distinct CDR3 sequences, about 7.3% appearing once. The material sequenced was blood, either unsorted or a sorted T cell fraction (not recorded which). These receptors were obtained from a female donor with ankylosing spondylitis or in good health (not recorded which).

This clonotype was detected many times. The CDR3 sequence: CASSLEVSPYSGNTIYF. DNA for the CDR3: TGTGCCAGCAGCTTAGAAGTCAGCCCGTACTCTGGAAACACCATATATTTT. The V gene is TRBV7-9, the J gene TRBJ1-3; D is ambiguous. The CDR3 spans 17 residues. V lost 1 base and J 0 bases, leaving 13 bases between the germline ends. Germline assignment: CDR1 SEHNR and CDR2 FQNEAQ (reference sequence).

This clonotype was counted many times. The chain couples TRBV4-1 to TRBJ2-2; TRBD2 aligns across 11 bases. The length of the CDR3 is 18 residues. Germline assignment: CDR1 MGHRA and CDR2 YSYEKL. With 4 bases clipped from V and 2 bases from J, the junction kept 9 bases outside the gene matches. The CDR3 region is CASSPKALAGGNTGELFF. The CDR3 coding sequence is TGCGCCAGCAGCCCCAAAGCCCTAGCGGGGGGTAACACCGGGGAGCTGTTTTTT.

This clonotype showed up many times. The chain links TRBV29-1 to TRBJ2-5; 7 bases line up with TRBD1. The V gene's germline CDR1 is SQVTM and CDR2 ANQGSEA. The CDR3 is 13 residues long. The J segment lost 4 bases and the V segment lost 2 bases, leaving 4 bases of the junction unmatched. The CDR3 reads CSVEQGVGETQYF. The CDR3 bases are TGCAGCGTTGAACAGGGGGTAGGAGAGACCCAGTACTTC. The full variable domain, rest sourced from reference TRBV29-1 and TRBJ2-5, is SAVISQKPSRDICQRGTSLTIQCQVDSQVTMMFWYRQQPGQSLTLIATANQGSEATYESGFVIDKFPISRPNLTFSTLTVSNMSPEDSSIYLCSVEQGVGETQYFGPGTRLLVL.

This clonotype was seen many times. The rearrangement joins TRBV12-3 or TRBV12-4 to TRBJ2-7; D may be TRBD1 (6 bases). Deletions cut 3 bases from V and 4 bases from J, with 22 bases between. The CDR3 is made up of 17 amino acids. DNA of the CDR3: TGTGCCAGCAGTTTTCCTAACACAGGGAGAGGGCTTTACGAGCAGTACTTC. Its protein product is CASSFPNTGRGLYEQYF.

This clonotype was seen many times. This sequence joins TRBV6-5 and TRBJ2-7; 8 nucleotides line up with TRBD1. The germline CDR1 and CDR2 sequences are MNHEY and SVGAGI. The CDR3 length is 11 residues. The V and J ends lost 8 bases and 3 bases, in that order; junction bases with no gene match: 0. In DNA, the CDR3 is TGTGCCAGCGGACAGGGCTACGAGCAGTACTTC. It yields the protein CASGQGYEQYF.

There are many counts of this clonotype. The chain couples TRBV19 to TRBJ2-6, with D uncertain. The CDR3 sequence is 13 residues long. With 3 bases removed from V and 6 bases from J, the gap between germline ends came to 6 bases. Germline V gene data show CDR1 as LNHDA and CDR2 as SQIVND (reference sequence). This CDR3 is CASSIPPANVLTF. The DNA for the CDR3 is TGTGCCAGTAGTATTCCCCCGGCCAACGTCCTGACTTTC. Based on the CDR3 plus reference TRBV19 and TRBJ2-6, the full variable domain is DGGITQSPKYLFRKEGQNVTLSCEQNLNHDAMYWYRQDPGQGLRLIYYSQIVNDFQKGDIAEGYSVSREKKESFPLTVTSAQKNPTAFYLCASSIPPANVLTFGAGSRLTVL.

The rearrangement links TRBV27 to TRBJ2-5; 7 bases fit TRBD1. V lost 3 bases and J lost 4; bases outside the gene matches: 8. In germline, CDR1 is MNHEY, CDR2 SMNVEV (reference sequence). The CDR3 extends over 15 amino acids. The CDR3 sequence: CASSFGRGSGETQYF. The CDR3 DNA reads TGTGCCAGCAGTTTCGGCAGGGGGTCCGGAGAGACCCAGTACTTC.

This clonotype was found many times. The chain combines TRBV29-1 with TRBJ2-7; D perhaps matches TRBD2 (5 bases). Germline lookup yields CDR1 SQVTM and CDR2 ANQGSEA. This CDR3 comprises 12 residues. Deletions cut 7 bases from V and 0 bases from J, with 10 bases between. DNA for the CDR3: TGCAGCGCCGGGATCTTCTCCTACGAGCAGTACTTC. Translated: CSAGIFSYEQYF.

The table lists this clonotype with many counts. The genes are TRBV11-2 and TRBJ1-2, with a tentative D call TRBD1 (5 bases). V lost 0 bases to trimming and J lost 4 bases, with 18 bases between them. This CDR3 has 17 amino acids. In germline, CDR1 is SGHAT, CDR2 FQNNGV. The CDR3 bases are TGTGCCAGCAGCTTAGATATCGCAGGGTCGACCCTCTATGGCTACACCTTC. It encodes CASSLDIAGSTLYGYTF.

This clonotype was counted many times. The chain joins TRBV12-3 or TRBV12-4 to TRBJ2-2; D not certain. The V and J ends lost 3 bases and 1 base respectively, with 6 bases between them. This CDR3 region has 14 residues. DNA of the CDR3: TGTGCCAGCAGTTTCGCCGGGAACACCGGGGAGCTGTTTTTT. Translation: CASSFAGNTGELFF.

This clonotype was observed at least ten times. The V call is TRBV5-4, the J call TRBJ1-6; 7 bases align to TRBD1. The CDR3 extends over 14 amino acids. Germline lookup yields CDR1 SGHNT and CDR2 YYREEE (reference sequence). V was pared by 4 bases and J by 8 bases, with 6 bases of the junction left unmatched. The CDR3 loop reads CASSHPDRDSPLHF. The CDR3, as DNA: TGTGCCAGCAGCCACCCCGACAGGGATTCACCCCTCCACTTT. The whole variable domain, remainder taken from reference TRBV5-4 and TRBJ1-6, is ETGVTQSPTHLIKTRGQQVTLRCSSQSGHNTVSWYQQALGQGPQFIFQYYREEENGRGNFPPRFSGLQFPNYSSELNVNALELDDSALYLCASSHPDRDSPLHFGNGTRLTVT.

This clonotype was counted between two and nine times. This chain links TRBV29-1 with TRBJ1-1; possibly TRBD1 for D (6 bases). This CDR3 has 15 residues. Germline CDR1 SQVTM, CDR2 ANQGSEA. V lost 7 bases, J lost 2 bases, and 20 bases lay in between. The CDR3 coding sequence is TGCAGCGCTATAGGCAACCCACAGGGCAACACTGAAGCTTTCTTT. Encoded protein: CSAIGNPQGNTEAFF.

This clonotype has ten or more counts. The chain has TRBV24-1 and TRBJ2-5, with D possibly being TRBD1 or TRBD2 (5 bases each). Trimming took 4 bases from V and 3 from J, leaving 11 bases between them. This CDR3 spans 14 amino acids. CDR1 is KGHDR, CDR2 SFDVKD, per germline. The CDR3 spells CATSDPGRKETQYF. CDR3 in DNA: TGTGCCACCAGTGACCCGGGACGGAAAGAGACCCAGTACTTC.

In its sample, this clonotype was seen many times. This sequence joins TRBV4-3 and TRBJ2-1, with 7 nucleotides matching TRBD2. Germline V gene lookup returns CDR1 LGHNA and CDR2 YSLEER. V gave up 0 bases and J gave up 6 bases; unmatched junction bases: 11. The CDR3 totals 17 residues. Written as DNA, the CDR3 is TGCGCCAGCAGCCAAGATTGGAGAGCGGGGCCCCCCAATGAGCAGTTCTTC. Translating it yields CASSQDWRAGPPNEQFF.

Note on this clonotype: A read error may explain this, as a much larger clone is one base away. The CDR3 DNA follows: TGTGCCTCGAGTGGAGACAGGGAAAGAGGCTCCTACGAGCAGTACTTC. Translating gives CASSGDRERGSYEQYF. The gene calls are TRBV30 and TRBJ2-7; 7 bases are shared with TRBD1. There are 16 residues in the CDR3. Per germline, CDR1 GTSNPN and CDR2 SVGIG (reference sequence).

This clonotype was recorded many times. The gene calls are TRBV4-1 and TRBJ2-5, with unresolved D. CDR3 length: 14 residues. CDR1 is MGHRA, CDR2 YSYEKL, per germline. V gave up 5 bases and J gave up 4 bases, with 14 bases separating them. Here the CDR3 reads CASSERVVGETQYF. The CDR3 region has the DNA TGCGCCAGCAGCGAAAGGGTGGTAGGAGAGACCCAGTACTTC.